Detailed here is one T cell receptor beta chain. As yet, its antigen is unknown. This CDR3 comprises 16 residues. Deletions cut 1 base from V and 0 bases from J, with 10 bases between. CDR1 and CDR2 from the germline V gene are LGHNA and YNFKEQ. CDR3 and TCR beta VDJ profiling relied on genomic DNA as the template. MiXCR, run by TCRdb on the reads, gives a single entry per CDR3 protein. Seen here are more than 45,000 distinct CDR3 sequences, 57% observed once, and the top ten hold roughly 15%. The entry originates in a study of CD8+CD57+ T cells in acquired aplastic anemia. Study background: The mean DNA yield obtained from sorted CD4+ and CD8+ cells came to approximately 3 ug. Study-wide results and caveats: It was found that some 30 CD8+ CDR3 sequences were shared between patients and controls.

Individuals selected for sequencing had exhibited CD8+CD57+ cell expansion on flow cytometry. Among the patients, all had severe acquired aplastic anemia. Therapy had not been given to patients before blood sampling. The receptor was isolated from a human donor with aplastic anemia. This chain links TRBV4-2 with TRBJ2-1; possible D gene TRBD1, 5 bases. The specimen was sorted CD4+, CD8+, or CD8+CD57+ T cells (not recorded which) from PBMCs. DNA for the CDR3: TGTGCCAGCAGCCAAGGGGGCAGGGTCTCCTACAATGAGCAGTTCTTC. It is translated as CASSQGGRVSYNEQFF.